The T cell receptor (beta chain) described here comes from a study of pediatric ulcerative colitis. Clones were sequenced by immunoSEQ multiplex PCR, and TCRdb holds only the in-frame ones, with some missing. Among 17,000 or so clones listed, about 74% were seen once. This clone was picked up one time. What it binds is not known. One to two pinch biopsies were taken from the rectum during colonoscopy. Points from the study as a whole: Total lymphocyte DNA, not sorted subsets, was the template. Compared with controls, ulcerative colitis showed greater blood-rectum clone sharing. Two patients had blood samples with substantially reduced template counts. Rectal repertoires separated controls, mild-moderate and acute severe colitis.

Trimming took 8 bases from V and 2 from J, leaving 13 bases between them. CDR1 is SGHAT and CDR2 is FQNNGV in the germline V gene. The CDR3 has 13 amino acids. The rearrangement uses TRBV11-2 and TRBJ2-7, with D possibly matching TRBD1 (6 bases). Material: gut tissue. The clonotype was recovered from a girl aged 5 to 17 with moderate ulcerative colitis. The CDR3 here is CASGPQGAYEQYF. The CDR3 DNA sequence: TGTGCCAGCGGGCCACAGGGAGCCTACGAGCAGTACTTC.